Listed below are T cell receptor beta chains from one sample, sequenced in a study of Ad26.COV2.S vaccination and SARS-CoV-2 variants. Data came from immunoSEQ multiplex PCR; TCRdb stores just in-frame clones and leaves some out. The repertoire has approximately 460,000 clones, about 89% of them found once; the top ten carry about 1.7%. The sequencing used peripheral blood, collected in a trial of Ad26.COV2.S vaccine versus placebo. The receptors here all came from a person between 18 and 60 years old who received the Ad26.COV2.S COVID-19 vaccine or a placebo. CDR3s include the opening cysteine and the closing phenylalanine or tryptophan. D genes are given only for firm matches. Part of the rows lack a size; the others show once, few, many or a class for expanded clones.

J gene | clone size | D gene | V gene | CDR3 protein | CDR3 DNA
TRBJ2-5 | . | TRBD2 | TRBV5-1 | CASSSGLAGGWQETQYF | TGCGCCAGCAGCTCGGGACTAGCGGGGGGTTGGCAAGAGACCCAGTACTTC
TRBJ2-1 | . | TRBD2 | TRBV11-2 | CASSPALAGGGEQFF | TGTGCCAGCAGCCCGGCACTAGCGGGAGGCGGTGAGCAGTTCTTC
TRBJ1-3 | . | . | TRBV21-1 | CASSKRVGNTIYF | TGTGCCAGCAGCAAGAGGGTGGGAAACACCATATATTTT
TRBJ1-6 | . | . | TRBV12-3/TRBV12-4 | CASSFRGNSPLHF | TGTGCCAGCAGTTTTAGGGGGAATTCACCCCTCCACTTT
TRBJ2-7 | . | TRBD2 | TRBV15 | CATSRDYGGRDEQYF | TGTGCCACCAGCAGAGATTATGGCGGGAGGGACGAGCAGTACTTC
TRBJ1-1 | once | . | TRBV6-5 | CASSYSMVGTTEAFF | TGTGCCAGCAGTTACTCGATGGTCGGAACTACTGAAGCTTTCTTT
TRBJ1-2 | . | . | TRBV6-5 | CASSYSASVGYGYTF | TGTGCCAGCAGTTACTCCGCATCCGTGGGCTATGGCTACACCTTC
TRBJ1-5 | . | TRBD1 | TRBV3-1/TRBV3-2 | CASSQGTGGIQPQHF | TGTGCCAGCAGCCAAGGAACAGGGGGCATCCAGCCCCAGCATTTT
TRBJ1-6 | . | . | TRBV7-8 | CASSFRWERGNSPLHF | TGTGCCAGCAGCTTTCGTTGGGAGCGCGGTAATTCACCCCTCCACTTT
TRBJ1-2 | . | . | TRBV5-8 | CASSLRRVYGYTF | TGTGCCAGCAGTCTAAGGCGAGTCTATGGCTACACCTTC
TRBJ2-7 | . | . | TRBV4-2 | CASRSGQGYEQYF | TGTGCCAGCAGATCAGGGCAGGGCTACGAGCAGTACTTC
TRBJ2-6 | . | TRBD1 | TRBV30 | CAGTGQGVFSGANVLTF | TGTGCCGGTACCGGACAGGGGGTATTTTCAGGGGCCAACGTCCTGACTTTC
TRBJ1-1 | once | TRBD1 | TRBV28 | CASRSTGEKNTEAFF | TGTGCCAGCAGGAGTACAGGGGAGAAGAACACTGAAGCTTTCTTT
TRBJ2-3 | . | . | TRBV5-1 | CASSIGGVGDTQYF | TGCGCCAGCAGCATCGGGGGAGTGGGTGATACGCAGTATTTT
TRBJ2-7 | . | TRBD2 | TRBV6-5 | CASSPGTSGSYEQYF | TGTGCCAGCAGTCCAGGGACTAGCGGGTCCTACGAGCAGTACTTC
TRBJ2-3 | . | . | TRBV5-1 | CASSFSTTLPTDTQYF | TGCGCCAGCAGCTTCTCTACTACCCTCCCCACAGATACGCAGTATTTT
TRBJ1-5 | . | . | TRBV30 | CAWSEAGLGQPQHF | TGTGCCTGGAGTGAAGCAGGGTTGGGGCAGCCCCAGCATTTT
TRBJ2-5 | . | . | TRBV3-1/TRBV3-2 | CASSQVSTSQETQYF | TGTGCCAGCAGCCAAGTATCCACTAGCCAAGAGACCCAGTACTTC
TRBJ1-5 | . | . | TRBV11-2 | CARRQPQHF | TGTGCCAGGCGTCAGCCCCAGCATTTT
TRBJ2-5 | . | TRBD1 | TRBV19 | CASSHRTGGIETQYF | TGTGCCAGTAGTCATCGGACAGGGGGAATAGAGACCCAGTACTTC
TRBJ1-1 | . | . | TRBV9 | CASSVSEMVNTEAFF | TGTGCCAGCAGCGTGTCAGAAATGGTGAACACTGAAGCTTTCTTT
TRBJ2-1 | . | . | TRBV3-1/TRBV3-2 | CASSQEFISGAGEQFF | TGTGCCAGCAGCCAAGAATTTATCTCAGGGGCTGGCGAGCAGTTCTTC
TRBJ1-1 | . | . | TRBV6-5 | CASRRFLQLNTEAFF | TGTGCCAGCAGACGCTTCCTACAGTTGAACACTGAAGCTTTCTTT
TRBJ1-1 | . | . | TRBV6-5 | CASSYDRGRLEAFF | TGTGCCAGCAGTTATGACCGCGGACGACTTGAAGCTTTCTTT
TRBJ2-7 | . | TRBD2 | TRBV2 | CASSPREGQDYEQYF | TGTGCCAGCAGCCCCAGGGAGGGCCAGGACTACGAGCAGTACTTC
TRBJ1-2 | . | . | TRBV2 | CASRSGPSYGYTF | TGTGCCAGCAGGAGCGGGCCGAGCTATGGCTACACCTTC
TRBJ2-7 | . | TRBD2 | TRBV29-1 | CSVETSGSYEQYF | TGCAGCGTTGAGACTAGCGGATCCTACGAGCAGTACTTC
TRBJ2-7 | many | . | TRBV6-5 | CASRRKGLSYEQYF | TGTGCCAGCAGAAGAAAAGGGCTCTCCTACGAGCAGTACTTC
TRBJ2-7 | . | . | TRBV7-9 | CASSPDRNYEQYF | TGTGCCAGCAGCCCTGACAGAAACTACGAGCAGTACTTC
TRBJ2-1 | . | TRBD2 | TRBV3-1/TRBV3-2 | CASSQAGLAVSSYNEQFF | TGTGCCAGCAGCCAAGCGGGACTAGCGGTTTCCTCCTACAATGAGCAGTTCTTC
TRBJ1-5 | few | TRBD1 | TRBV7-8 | CASSSGTGSVSPYSNQPQHF | TGTGCCAGCAGCTCCGGGACAGGCTCCGTAAGCCCTTATAGCAATCAGCCCCAGCATTTT
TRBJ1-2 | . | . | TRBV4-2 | CASSVGYRAEDGYTF | TGTGCCAGCAGCGTCGGATACAGGGCAGAAGATGGCTACACCTTC
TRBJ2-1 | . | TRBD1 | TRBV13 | CASSSRDRGRDEQFF | TGTGCCAGCAGCTCCCGGGACAGGGGGCGAGATGAGCAGTTCTTC
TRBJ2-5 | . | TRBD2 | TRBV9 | CASSVEPSGRQETQYF | TGTGCCAGCAGCGTAGAGCCTAGCGGGAGGCAAGAGACCCAGTACTTC
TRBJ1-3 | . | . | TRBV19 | CASRSGNTIYF | TGTGCCAGTAGATCTGGAAACACCATATATTTT
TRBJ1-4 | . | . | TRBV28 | CASRSTGLATNEKLFF | TGTGCCAGCAGATCCACAGGGCTCGCAACTAATGAAAAACTGTTTTTT
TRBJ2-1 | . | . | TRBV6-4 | CASSDIQWLDYNEQFF | TGTGCCAGCAGTGACATACAGTGGCTCGACTACAATGAGCAGTTCTTC
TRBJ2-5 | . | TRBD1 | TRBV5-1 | CASSLDGTGMETQYF | TGCGCCAGCAGCTTGGATGGGACAGGGATGGAGACCCAGTACTTC
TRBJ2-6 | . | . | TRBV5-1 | CASSLIGTGANVLTF | TGCGCCAGCAGCTTGATTGGCACTGGGGCCAACGTCCTGACTTTC